The T cell receptor (beta chain) under discussion was sequenced for a study of naive and memory T cell subsets. General study findings and limits: A few larger clonotypes appeared in naive repertoires, especially CD8, possibly memory cells re-expressing CD45RA.

Note on this clonotype: Antigen specificity is unknown.

After the first PCR, alpha and beta chain libraries were processed separately. Germline V lookup: CDR1 SGHKS, CDR2 YYEKEE (reference sequence). Trimming cost V 4 bases and J 9 bases; bases outside gene matches: 7. There are 13 residues in the CDR3. The beta constant-region primer was an equimolar mix of two oligonucleotides covering TRBC1 and TRBC2. Ligated cDNA was amplified by four rounds of PCR with nested alpha and beta constant-region primers and SP2. One entry per CDR3 protein results from TCRdb running MiXCR on the UMI-ligation and nested PCR reads. The sample includes roughly 80,000 distinct CDR3 sequences, roughly 9.3% seen only once; the top ten take less than 1.5%.

The sequenced sample was naive CD8+ T cells from blood. This clonotype originated in a human donor in good health. V is TRBV5-5 and J is TRBJ2-1; 7 bases line up with TRBD1. CDR3 bases: TGTGCCAGCAGCCCGGGGACAGAGAGTGAGCAGTTCTTC. Its protein product is CASSPGTESEQFF.